Shown below are 32 T cell receptor beta chains from a single sample sequenced in a study of low-dose radiotherapy and immunotherapy resistance in tumors. Stated time point: after trial treatment. Treatment defined: LDRT plus nivolumab, ipilimumab, low-dose cyclophosphamide and aspirin (RACIN trial). Alpha- and beta-chain coverage of first-strand cDNA came from TRAV- and TRBV-specific primers. Both a constant-region primer and a V-primer adapter served to amplify TCRs across 20 PCR cycles. TCRdb re-derived calls from the reads in MiXCR, one entry per CDR3 protein. The table has around 60,000 distinct CDR3 sequences, approximately 22% seen once. The sequenced sample was PBMCs, obtained after low-dose radiotherapy plus immunotherapy. Receptors were obtained from a male donor with prostate cancer.

This clonotype was detected many times. The genes are TRBV11-1 and TRBJ2-7, with D unresolved. Germline CDR1 reads SGHAT; CDR2 reads FQDESV (reference sequence). The CDR3 runs 15 residues. Trimming cost V 0 bases and J 4 bases, with 13 bases left between them. The CDR3 region has the DNA TGTGCCAGCAGCTTAGCCCACAACAAGAAATACGAGCAGTACTTC. It translates to CASSLAHNKKYEQYF.

Points on this clonotype: A far larger clone is a single base away, which makes a read error likely. The chain couples TRBV7-8 to TRBJ2-7; D gene uncertain. The CDR3 spans 13 residues. CDR1 SGHVS and CDR2 FQNEAQ come from the germline V gene. The CDR3: CASTIGESYEQYF. CDR3 nucleotides: TGCGCCAGCACCATTGGAGAATCCTACGAGCAGTACTTC.

As regards this clonotype: A far larger clone differs by one base, so this is likely a read error. The rearrangement links TRBV10-3 to TRBJ2-3; TRBD1 aligns across 7 bases. This CDR3 is 17 amino acids long. V trimming: 5 bases; J trimming: 0 bases; junction bases outside the gene matches: 11. Germline V gives CDR1 ENHRY, CDR2 SYGVKD. The CDR3 nucleotides are TGTGCCATCAGTTATGGGACAGATCCCACTAGCACAGATACGCAGTATTTT. Translated: CAISYGTDPTSTDTQYF.

This clonotype was counted ten times or more. The chain carries TRBV18 and TRBJ2-2; D gene ambiguous. With 1 base removed from V and 1 base from J, the gap between germline ends came to 10 bases. The germline V gene has CDR1 KGHSH and CDR2 LQKENI. CDR3 length: 16 amino acids. The CDR3 DNA is TGTGCCAGCTCACCACTCATCCGGGTGAACACCGGGGAGCTGTTTTTT. This translates into CASSPLIRVNTGELFF.

In its sample, this clonotype was seen many times. The genes are TRBV20-1 and TRBJ2-2; TRBD1 agrees at 7 bases. This CDR3 comprises 17 residues. Trimming at V came to 6 bases and at J to 6 bases, leaving 19 bases not matched to a gene. Germline lookup yields CDR1 DFQATT and CDR2 SNEGSKA (reference sequence). As DNA, the CDR3 is TGCAGTGCGCCAACAGGGGTGGGTGGCTCGAAGCCCGGGGAGCTGTTTTTT. Its protein is CSAPTGVGGSKPGELFF.

Ten or more counts support this clonotype. The gene calls are TRBV10-3 and TRBJ1-5, with D possibly matching TRBD1 (5 bases). There are 15 residues in the CDR3. Germline loops: CDR1 ENHRY, CDR2 SYGVKD. With 0 bases removed from V and 5 bases from J, the gap between germline ends came to 11 bases. The CDR3 DNA reads as TGTGCCATCAGTGAGTCGGGGAAAGGGGATCAGCCCCAGCATTTT. It is translated as CAISESGKGDQPQHF.

This clonotype was seen ten or more times. The chain joins TRBV3-1 to TRBJ1-2, with unresolved D. The V gene's germline CDR1 is LGHDT and CDR2 YNNKEL (reference sequence). V was shortened by 3 bases and J by 5 bases, with 4 bases between the two germline ends. This CDR3 spans 11 amino acids. CDR3 residues: CASSQGYGYTF. The CDR3 region has the DNA TGTGCCAGCAGCCAGGGTTATGGCTACACCTTC.

This clonotype was recorded many times. This chain connects TRBV7-6 to TRBJ1-3; tentative D call: TRBD1 (5 bases). Germline V gene data show CDR1 as SGHVS and CDR2 as FNYEAQ. This CDR3 has 16 amino acids. V lost 1 base to trimming and J lost 0 bases, with 10 bases between them. The CDR3 coding sequence is TGTGCCAGCAGCTTAGAGGCAGGGCACTCTGGAAACACCATATATTTT. Residues: CASSLEAGHSGNTIYF.

The table lists this clonotype with many counts. This chain connects TRBV7-8 to TRBJ1-1; D not resolved. Trimming shortened V by 4 bases and J by 2 bases, and 5 bases separated the two germline ends. Germline CDR1 is SGHVS and CDR2 is FQNEAQ. The CDR3 sequence is 12 residues long. CDR3 bases: TGTGCCAGCAGCTCGCACAACACTGAAGCTTTCTTT. Amino acids: CASSSHNTEAFF.

In this sample, this clonotype turned up many times. The rearrangement links TRBV2 to TRBJ1-5; D is perhaps TRBD1 (5 bases). Germline V gene lookup returns CDR1 SNHLY and CDR2 FYNNEI. The CDR3 spans 14 residues. V shed 6 bases and J shed 0 bases, with 9 bases lying between them. The CDR3 DNA reads TGTGCCAGCAGGCAGGGAGGTAGCAATCAGCCCCAGCATTTT. It codes for CASRQGGSNQPQHF. Filled out from reference TRBV2 and TRBJ1-5, the complete variable domain reads EPEVTQTPSHQVTQMGQEVILRCVPISNHLYFYWYRQILGQKVEFLVSFYNNEISEKSEIFDDQFSVERPDGSNFTLKIRSTKLEDSAMYFCASRQGGSNQPQHFGDGTRLSIL.

This clonotype has a count of ten or more. The chain recombines TRBV29-1 with TRBJ1-2; D possibly corresponds to TRBD1 (5 bases). Germline lookup yields CDR1 SQVTM and CDR2 ANQGSEA. V shed 6 bases and J shed 6 bases, with 11 bases lying between them. CDR3 length: 11 residues. DNA for the CDR3: TGCAGCGTGTCGGTGGGGGATGGCTACACCTTC. As protein: CSVSVGDGYTF.

There are many counts of this clonotype. The rearrangement uses TRBV7-9 and TRBJ2-2; tentative D call: TRBD1 (5 bases). Trimming took off 2 bases at V and 0 bases at J, with 16 bases between the two ends. Germline V lookup: CDR1 SEHNR, CDR2 FQNEAQ (reference sequence). CDR3 size: 18 residues. The CDR3 nucleotides are TGTGCCAGCAGCTTACGCCGCACAGGACCCTCGAACACCGGGGAGCTGTTTTTT. Translating gives CASSLRRTGPSNTGELFF.

This chain connects TRBV6-2 or TRBV6-3 to TRBJ1-5; D is uncertain. Germline V lookup: CDR1 MNHEY, CDR2 SVGEGT. Trimming took off 7 bases at V and 3 bases at J, with 7 bases between the two ends. The CDR3 is made up of 12 amino acids. CDR3 sequence (DNA): TGTGCCAGCAACTTGCACAATCAGCCCCAGCATTTT. Amino acids: CASNLHNQPQHF.

This clonotype was found many times. J is TRBJ1-2 and V is TRBV14; D not resolved. Germline V gene sequence: CDR1 SGHDN, CDR2 FVKESK. This CDR3 comprises 14 residues. The V end was cut by 0 bases, the J end by 5 bases, with 10 bases between. CDR3 nucleotides: TGTGCCAGCAGCCAAGATATTGGGTCATATGGCTACACCTTC. This sequence encodes CASSQDIGSYGYTF.

The chain uses TRBV6-1 and TRBJ2-1; 7 bases are a match to TRBD2. V gave up 6 bases and J gave up 7 bases; unmatched junction bases: 3. CDR3 length: 12 residues. Germline-derived CDR1 and CDR2 are MNHNS and SASEGT. The CDR3 sequence: CASSRLANEQFF. The CDR3 nucleotides read TGTGCCAGCAGCCGACTAGCTAATGAGCAGTTCTTC.

J is TRBJ1-1 and V is TRBV9; tentatively, D is TRBD1 (5 bases). Germline lookup yields CDR1 SGDLS and CDR2 YYNGEE. CDR3 size: 14 residues. Trimming took off 0 bases at V and 1 base at J, with 7 bases between the two ends. As DNA, the CDR3 is TGTGCCAGCAGCGTAGTCACAGGGAACACTGAAGCTTTCTTT. Protein product: CASSVVTGNTEAFF.

This clonotype was picked up many times. The rearrangement links TRBV12-3 or TRBV12-4 to TRBJ1-1; 8 bases map to TRBD1. This CDR3 has 15 residues. Trimming cost V 2 bases and J 8 bases; bases outside gene matches: 10. Here the CDR3 reads CASSLNTGGPAEAFF. CDR3 in DNA: TGTGCCAGCAGTTTAAATACAGGGGGACCCGCCGAAGCTTTCTTT.

This clonotype was found many times. The chain recombines TRBV9 with TRBJ2-6; no reliable D call. Germline V gives CDR1 SGDLS, CDR2 YYNGEE. The CDR3 length is 18 residues. Trimming took off 0 bases at V and 0 bases at J, with 13 bases between the two ends. The CDR3: CASSVAPGENSGANVLTF. The CDR3 bases are TGTGCCAGCAGCGTAGCCCCCGGCGAGAACTCTGGGGCCAACGTCCTGACTTTC.

To note about this clonotype: The DNA is omitted, as the CDR3 cannot be located on it reliably, and the CDR3 follows TCRdb's listing. The rearrangement uses TRBV2 and TRBJ2-2; the DNA was not compared with TRBD1, the D call given in the table. The CDR3 totals 16 residues, both ends included. The germline gives CDR1 SNHLY, CDR2 FYNNEI. The CDR3 spells CASSIGRGNTGELFFF.

The CDR3 here is CASSQGAINNQPQHF. CDR3 DNA: TGTGCCAGCTCACAAGGAGCCATCAATAATCAGCCCCAGCATTTT. The chain couples TRBV18 to TRBJ1-5, with no clear D. Trimming stripped 4 bases from V and 4 bases from J, with 14 bases between. Germline V gene sequence: CDR1 KGHSH, CDR2 LQKENI. The CDR3 totals 15 residues.

This clonotype was detected many times. The V gene is TRBV9, the J gene TRBJ2-7; 8 bases agree with TRBD2. CDR3 length equals 14 residues. The ends lost 3 bases at V and 2 bases at J; junction bases unmatched: 4. Germline V gene data show CDR1 as SGDLS and CDR2 as YYNGEE. DNA for the CDR3: TGTGCCAGCAGCGCCGGGACTAGGGCCTACGAGCAGTACTTC. Translation: CASSAGTRAYEQYF.

In the case of this clonotype: With only one base between it and a far larger clone, this is likely a read error. This chain connects TRBV3-1 to TRBJ2-1; D gene uncertain. In germline, CDR1 is LGHDT, CDR2 YNNKEL (reference sequence). This CDR3 is built from 13 residues. V dropped 2 bases and J dropped 10 bases, with 12 bases sitting between them. The CDR3 sequence: CASSQRTAYEQFF. The CDR3 nucleotides read TGTGCCAGCAGCCAACGGACGGCCTACGAGCAGTTCTTC.

CDR3 sequence (DNA): TGCAGCGGAGGGCGTCCTGGAGATACGCAGTATTTT. Protein: CSGGRPGDTQYF. The V and J genes are TRBV29-1 and TRBJ2-3; possible D gene TRBD2, 5 bases. Germline values: CDR1 SQVTM, CDR2 ANQGSEA. The CDR3 covers 12 residues. Trimming removed 7 bases at V and 5 bases at J, with 13 bases between.

Remarks on this clonotype: This likely came from a read error, as a far larger clone is one base away. The chain has TRBV7-6 and TRBJ1-1, with D possibly being TRBD1 (5 bases). The CDR3 spans 13 residues. Germline values: CDR1 SGHVS, CDR2 FNYEAQ. CDR3 amino acids: CATSLAGLTEAFF. CDR3 sequence (DNA): TGTGCCACCAGCTTAGCAGGGCTGACTGAAGCTTTCTTT.

This clonotype was found many times. The chain combines TRBV28 with TRBJ2-2; 9 positions match TRBD2. With 5 bases clipped from V and 7 bases from J, the junction kept 8 bases outside the gene matches. Germline assignment: CDR1 MDHEN and CDR2 SYDVKM. This CDR3 has 15 amino acids. CDR3 sequence: CASSEAGGPDGELFF. The CDR3 region has the DNA TGTGCCAGCAGTGAAGCGGGAGGCCCGGACGGGGAGCTGTTTTTT.

This clonotype was counted at least ten times. The J gene is TRBJ2-7, the V gene TRBV5-6, with D uncertain. CDR1 is SGHDT, CDR2 YYEEEE, per germline. Trimming cost V 0 bases and J 0 bases, with 13 bases left between them. CDR3 length equals 16 residues. CDR3 amino acids: CASSLVGGANSYEQYF. DNA for the CDR3: TGTGCCAGCAGCTTGGTGGGCGGCGCTAACTCCTACGAGCAGTACTTC. Based on the CDR3 plus reference TRBV5-6 and TRBJ2-7, the full variable domain is DAGVTQSPTHLIKTRGQQVTLRCSPKSGHDTVSWYQQALGQGPQFIFQYYEEEERQRGNFPDRFSGHQFPNYSSELNVNALLLGDSALYLCASSLVGGANSYEQYFGPGTRLTVT.

This clonotype was recorded at least ten times. The rearrangement joins TRBV7-6 to TRBJ2-3; 10 nucleotides match TRBD2. V lost 1 base and J lost 4; bases outside the gene matches: 5. Germline CDR1 SGHVS, CDR2 FNYEAQ. The CDR3 is 16 residues long. In DNA form, the CDR3 reads TGTGCCAGCAGCTTAGGGGGACTAGCGACCCCAGATACGCAGTATTTT. Amino acids: CASSLGGLATPDTQYF. Supplemented by reference TRBV7-6 and TRBJ2-3, the full variable domain reads GAGVSQSPRYKVTKRGQDVALRCDPISGHVSLYWYRQALGQGPEFLTYFNYEAQQDKSGLPNDRFSAERPEGSISTLTIQRTEQRDSAMYRCASSLGGLATPDTQYFGPGTRLTVL.

This clonotype was seen ten or more times. The rearrangement uses TRBV7-2 and TRBJ2-2, with a possible D match to TRBD2 (5 bases). CDR3 length: 15 amino acids. Germline V CDR1 and CDR2: SGHTA, FQGNSA. The germline V and J ends were trimmed by 5 bases and 5 bases, with 15 bases remaining between them. CDR3: CASSLRQGGTGELFF. The DNA for the CDR3 is TGTGCCAGCAGCCTTCGACAAGGAGGAACCGGGGAGCTGTTTTTT.

This clonotype was observed at least ten times. The chain joins TRBV29-1 to TRBJ2-7, with D uncertain. V lost 6 bases and J 3 bases, leaving 18 bases between the germline ends. Germline-derived CDR1 and CDR2 are SQVTM and ANQGSEA. The CDR3 covers 14 residues. CDR3 nucleotide sequence: TGCAGCGTCCAAACTCCGTCCGCGAGCTACGAGCAGTACTTC. It translates to CSVQTPSASYEQYF.

This clonotype was observed at least ten times. V is TRBV5-4 and J is TRBJ2-3, with TRBD2 matching over 8 bases. The CDR3 has 15 residues. Germline trimming cut 2 bases from V and 0 bases from J; bases unmatched to any gene: 2. Germline CDR1 and CDR2: SGHNT and YYREEE (reference sequence). DNA of the CDR3: TGTGCCAGCAGCTTAACTAGCGGTAGCACAGATACGCAGTATTTT. This sequence encodes CASSLTSGSTDTQYF.

In this sample, this clonotype turned up a few times. The chain is built from TRBV24-1 and TRBJ2-1; 10 positions match TRBD2. CDR1 is KGHDR, CDR2 SFDVKD, per germline. V gave up 2 bases and J gave up 5 bases; unmatched junction bases: 2. The CDR3 is 15 amino acids. CDR3 sequence (DNA): TGTGCCACCAGTGATTCGGGACTAGCGAACAATGAGCAGTTCTTC. Protein: CATSDSGLANNEQFF.

This clonotype was observed at least ten times. This rearrangement joins TRBV7-9 to TRBJ2-6; D is undetermined. CDR1 and CDR2 from the germline V gene are SEHNR and FQNEAQ (reference sequence). V was clipped by 1 base and J by 4 bases, with 8 bases between them. The CDR3 totals 15 residues. The CDR3 spells CASSLVRAGANVLTF. DNA of the CDR3: TGTGCCAGCAGCTTAGTTCGTGCAGGGGCCAACGTCCTGACTTTC.